A selection of T cell receptor beta chains follows, all from one sample in a study of blood T cell repertoires in COVID-19. Generated by immunoSEQ multiplex PCR, the TCRdb table keeps only in-frame clones and is missing some. The sample shows 240,000 or so clones, about four fifths of them seen only once. The sample taken for sequencing was peripheral blood. All receptors come from a woman aged 18-30 years with acute or convalescent COVID-19. The CDR3 runs from the conserved cysteine through the conserved F or W. Each record gives: D gene, CDR3 length, V gene, J gene, clone size, CDR3 protein, CDR3 DNA. The D gene is left open where the match is weak. Clone size is shown for a subset of rows, as once, few, many or a class of expanded clone.

-,19,TRBV4-3,TRBJ2-1,-,CASSPTGGVSITHYNEQFF,TGCGCCAGCAGCCCAACGGGCGGGGTTTCCATAACCCACTACAATGAGCAGTTCTTC
TRBD1,14,TRBV19,TRBJ1-1,-,CASQTGGWNTEAFF,TGTGCCAGTCAGACAGGGGGCTGGAACACTGAAGCTTTCTTT
TRBD1,12,TRBV19,TRBJ1-4,-,CASSQDRERLFF,TGTGCCAGTAGTCAAGACAGGGAGCGACTGTTTTTT
TRBD1,14,TRBV11-3,TRBJ2-5,-,CASSLGQGEETQYF,TGTGCCAGCAGCTTAGGACAGGGTGAGGAGACCCAGTACTTC
-,12,TRBV12-3/TRBV12-4,TRBJ1-1,-,CASSFEGRGAFF,TGTGCCAGCAGTTTCGAGGGAAGGGGGGCTTTCTTT
-,15,TRBV9,TRBJ2-3,-,CASSAQGPETDTQYF,TGTGCCAGCAGCGCCCAGGGGCCCGAGACAGATACGCAGTATTTT
-,16,TRBV4-3,TRBJ2-7,-,CASSPTWGGRPGEQYF,TGCGCCAGCAGCCCTACCTGGGGGGGGCGTCCCGGCGAGCAGTACTTC
TRBD2,16,TRBV7-2,TRBJ2-1,-,CASSLFGSGRSDEQFF,TGTGCCAGCAGCCTGTTTGGTAGCGGGAGATCCGATGAGCAGTTCTTC
-,14,TRBV6-5,TRBJ1-2,few,CASSYLGSNYGYTF,TGTGCCAGCAGTTATTTGGGCAGTAACTATGGCTACACCTTC
-,15,TRBV21-1,TRBJ1-6,-,CACPRERQVNSPLHF,TGTGCCTGTCCCCGGGAAAGACAGGTGAATTCACCCCTCCACTTT
TRBD2,18,TRBV7-2,TRBJ2-1,-,CASSLVSGLADSYNEQFF,TGTGCCAGCAGCTTAGTAAGTGGACTAGCGGACTCCTACAATGAGCAGTTCTTC
-,14,TRBV28,TRBJ1-1,-,CASRPWAQNTEAFF,TGTGCCAGCAGGCCCTGGGCGCAGAACACTGAAGCTTTCTTT
-,12,TRBV6-5,TRBJ2-7,-,CASIFSSYEQYF,TGTGCCAGTATCTTTAGCTCCTACGAGCAGTACTTC
-,12,TRBV5-1,TRBJ2-5,-,CASTLGYETQYF,TGCGCCAGCACCCTAGGCTATGAGACCCAGTACTTC
TRBD2,12,TRBV29-1,TRBJ2-1,-,CSVVGLNNEQFF,TGCAGCGTCGTGGGACTAAACAATGAGCAGTTCTTC
TRBD2,13,TRBV18,TRBJ2-7,-,CASSPPGGYEQYF,TGTGCCAGCTCACCACCGGGAGGGTACGAGCAGTACTTC
TRBD1,14,TRBV28,TRBJ1-5,-,CASSDNRGWRPQHF,TGTGCCAGCAGCGACAACAGGGGTTGGAGGCCCCAGCATTTT
TRBD2,18,TRBV19,TRBJ2-7,-,CASRLWGLAAKSSYEQYF,TGTGCCAGTAGGCTGTGGGGACTAGCGGCCAAGAGCTCCTACGAGCAGTACTTC
-,15,TRBV6-2/TRBV6-3,TRBJ1-5,-,CASSYPSGRDQPQHF,TGTGCCAGCAGTTATCCGAGCGGGCGGGATCAGCCCCAGCATTTT
TRBD2,14,TRBV7-2,TRBJ2-7,once,CASTWTSGRYEQYF,TGTGCCAGCACCTGGACTAGCGGGCGCTACGAGCAGTACTTC
TRBD2,13,TRBV10-3,TRBJ2-1,-,CAIGLAGVNEQFF,TGTGCCATCGGCCTAGCGGGAGTTAATGAGCAGTTCTTC
TRBD1,14,TRBV30,TRBJ1-1,once,CAWRGTGGRTEAFF,TGTGCCTGGAGGGGGACAGGGGGCCGGACTGAAGCTTTCTTT
-,13,TRBV19,TRBJ1-4,-,CASMEGTHEKLFF,TGTGCCAGTATGGAGGGTACGCATGAAAAACTGTTTTTT
-,15,TRBV2,TRBJ1-4,-,CASSKTGSTNEKLFF,TGTGCCAGCAGCAAAACCGGTTCAACTAATGAAAAACTGTTTTTT
-,17,TRBV15,TRBJ2-3,once,CATSRDEIRQYTDTQYF,TGTGCCACCAGCAGAGATGAAATCCGACAGTACACAGATACGCAGTATTTT
-,13,TRBV2,TRBJ2-5,-,CASSEQGGETQYF,TGTGCCAGCAGTGAACAGGGGGGAGAGACCCAGTACTTC
-,14,TRBV18,TRBJ1-2,-,CASSPLEGHYGYTF,TGTGCCAGCTCACCATTGGAGGGTCACTATGGCTACACCTTC
TRBD2,16,TRBV11-1,TRBJ2-5,few,CASSPRTSGRRETQYF,TGTGCCAGCAGCCCGAGGACTAGCGGGAGGAGGGAGACCCAGTACTTC
TRBD2,12,TRBV28,TRBJ2-1,-,CASTSGFNEQFF,TGTGCCAGTACTAGCGGATTCAATGAGCAGTTCTTC
TRBD1,14,TRBV6-5,TRBJ1-2,-,CAEAVDRGLKGYTF,TGTGCAGAAGCAGTGGACAGGGGGCTCAAAGGCTACACCTTC
TRBD2,13,TRBV12-3/TRBV12-4,TRBJ2-7,-,CASSLGGIYEQYF,TGTGCCAGCAGCCTGGGGGGGATATACGAGCAGTACTTC